Here is one TCR beta chain with its context. After removal of 10 bases from V and 1 base from J, the junction contained 10 bases not matched to a gene. CDR1 is ENHRY and CDR2 is SYGVKD in the germline V gene. The CDR3 is 14 amino acids. Sequenced by immunoSEQ multiplex PCR; TCRdb stores in-frame clones only, minus some. Among about 150,000 clones, approximately 85% were seen once, and the ten largest hold approximately 8%. This record belongs to a study of T cell responses to AZD1222 COVID-19 vaccine. This sequence joins TRBV10-3 and TRBJ2-7, with TRBD2 matching over 7 bases. The source is an adult in good health. Sequencing used peripheral blood, obtained on day 0 of AZD1222 vaccination. CDR3 sequence: CATGEASGSYEQYF. CDR3 nucleotide sequence: TGTGCCACCGGAGAGGCTAGCGGATCCTACGAGCAGTACTTC.